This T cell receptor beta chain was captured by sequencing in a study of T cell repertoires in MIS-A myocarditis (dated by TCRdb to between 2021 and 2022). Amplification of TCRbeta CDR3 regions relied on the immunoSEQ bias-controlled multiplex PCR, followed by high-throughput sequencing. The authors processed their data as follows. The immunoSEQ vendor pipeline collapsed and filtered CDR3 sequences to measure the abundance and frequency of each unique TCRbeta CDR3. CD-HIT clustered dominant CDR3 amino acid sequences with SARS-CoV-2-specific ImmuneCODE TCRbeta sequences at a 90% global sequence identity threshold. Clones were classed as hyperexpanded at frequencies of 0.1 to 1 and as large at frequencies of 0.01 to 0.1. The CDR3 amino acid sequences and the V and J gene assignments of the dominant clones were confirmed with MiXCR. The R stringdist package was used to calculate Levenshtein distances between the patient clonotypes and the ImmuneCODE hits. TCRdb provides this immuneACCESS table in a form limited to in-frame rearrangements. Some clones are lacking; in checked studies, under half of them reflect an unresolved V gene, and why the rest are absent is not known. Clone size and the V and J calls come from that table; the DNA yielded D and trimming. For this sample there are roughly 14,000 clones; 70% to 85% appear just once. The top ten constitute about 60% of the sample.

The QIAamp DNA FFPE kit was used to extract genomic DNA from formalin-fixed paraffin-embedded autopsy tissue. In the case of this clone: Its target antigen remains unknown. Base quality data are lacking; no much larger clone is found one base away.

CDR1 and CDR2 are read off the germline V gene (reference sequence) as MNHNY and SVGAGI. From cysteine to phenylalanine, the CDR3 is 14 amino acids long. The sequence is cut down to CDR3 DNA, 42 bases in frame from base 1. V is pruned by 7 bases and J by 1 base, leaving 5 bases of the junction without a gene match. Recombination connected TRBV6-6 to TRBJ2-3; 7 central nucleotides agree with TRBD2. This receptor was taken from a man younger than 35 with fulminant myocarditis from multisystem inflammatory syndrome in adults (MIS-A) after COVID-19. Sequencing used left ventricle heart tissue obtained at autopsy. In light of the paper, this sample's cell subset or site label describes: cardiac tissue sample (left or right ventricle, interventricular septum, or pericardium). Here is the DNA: TGTGCCAGCACCTCGGGGGGTCGCACAGATACGCAGTATTTT. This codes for CASTSGGRTDTQYF.